Sequencing of this TCR beta chain was carried out in a study of blood T cell repertoires in COVID-19. Study as a whole: Sites across the United States, Italy and Spain contributed samples from acute and convalescent COVID-19. T cells, B-cell-depleted T cells, or PBMCs provided the cDNA or gDNA that served as material.

This CDR3 has 15 amino acids. Per the germline V gene, CDR1 is MNHEY and CDR2 is SVGAGI. V gave up 6 bases and J gave up 0 bases, with 15 bases separating them. This clone was seen more than once but under ten times. Data came from immunoSEQ multiplex PCR; TCRdb stores just in-frame clones and leaves some out. The profile shows about 400,000 clones, roughly 89% of them singletons. Study members were between about 18 and 100 years old and lived in some 26 US regions. Sequencing used PBMCs or T cells enriched from blood (not recorded which). V gene TRBV6-5 combines with J gene TRBJ2-7, with D possibly TRBD1 on 6 matching bases. The source of this sequence is a woman aged 25 to 45 who had recovered from COVID-19. CDR3 residues: CASSPSQGSSYEQYF. The CDR3 DNA follows: TGTGCCAGCAGCCCCTCCCAGGGGAGCTCCTACGAGCAGTACTTC.